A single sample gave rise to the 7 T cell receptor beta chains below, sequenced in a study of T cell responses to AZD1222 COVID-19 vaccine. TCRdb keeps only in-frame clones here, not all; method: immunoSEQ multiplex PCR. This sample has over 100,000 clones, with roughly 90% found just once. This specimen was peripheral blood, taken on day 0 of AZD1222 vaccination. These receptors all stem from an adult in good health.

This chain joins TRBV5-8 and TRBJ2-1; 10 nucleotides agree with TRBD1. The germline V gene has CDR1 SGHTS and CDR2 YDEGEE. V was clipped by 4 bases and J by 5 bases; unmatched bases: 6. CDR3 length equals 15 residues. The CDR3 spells CASSLDRGGNNEQFF. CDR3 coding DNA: TGTGCCAGCAGCCTGGACAGGGGGGGCAACAATGAGCAGTTCTTC.

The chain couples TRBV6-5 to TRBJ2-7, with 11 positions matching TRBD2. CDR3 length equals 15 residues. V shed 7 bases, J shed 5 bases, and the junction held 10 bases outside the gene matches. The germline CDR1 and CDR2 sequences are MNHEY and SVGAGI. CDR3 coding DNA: TGTGCCAGCAAGATAGCGGGAGGGCCGAACCACGAGCAGTACTTC. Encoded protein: CASKIAGGPNHEQYF.

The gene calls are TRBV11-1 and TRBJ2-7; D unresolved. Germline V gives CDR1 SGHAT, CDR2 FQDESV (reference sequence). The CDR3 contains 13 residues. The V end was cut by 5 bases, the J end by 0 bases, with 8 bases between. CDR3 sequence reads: CASSSRSSYEQYF. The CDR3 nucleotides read TGTGCCAGCAGCAGCCGGAGCTCCTACGAGCAGTACTTC.

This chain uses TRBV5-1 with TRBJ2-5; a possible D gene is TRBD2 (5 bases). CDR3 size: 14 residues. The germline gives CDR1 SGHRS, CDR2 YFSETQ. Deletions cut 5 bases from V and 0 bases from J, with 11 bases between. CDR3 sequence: CASSVSGYQETQYF. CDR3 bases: TGCGCCAGCAGTGTGTCGGGGTACCAAGAGACCCAGTACTTC.

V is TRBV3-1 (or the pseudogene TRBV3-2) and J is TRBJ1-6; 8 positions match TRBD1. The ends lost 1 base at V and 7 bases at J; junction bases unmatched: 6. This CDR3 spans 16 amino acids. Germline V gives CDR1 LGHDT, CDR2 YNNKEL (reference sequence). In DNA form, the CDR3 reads TGTGCCAGCAGCCAAGTCGGGACAGGACTAAATTCACCCCTCCACTTT. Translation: CASSQVGTGLNSPLHF.

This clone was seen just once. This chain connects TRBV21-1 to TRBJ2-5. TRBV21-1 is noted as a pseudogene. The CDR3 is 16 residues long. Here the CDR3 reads CASSKVFRARKETQYF. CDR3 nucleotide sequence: TGTGCCAGCAGCAAAGTGTTCCGGGCCCGAAAAGAGACCCAGTACTTC.

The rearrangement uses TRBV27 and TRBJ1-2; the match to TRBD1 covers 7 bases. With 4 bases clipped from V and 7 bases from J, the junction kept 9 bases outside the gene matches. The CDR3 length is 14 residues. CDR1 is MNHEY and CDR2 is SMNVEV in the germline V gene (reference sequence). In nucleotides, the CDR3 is TGTGCCAGCAGTTCCGGGACAGCGGTCTCTGGCTACACCTTC. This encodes CASSSGTAVSGYTF.